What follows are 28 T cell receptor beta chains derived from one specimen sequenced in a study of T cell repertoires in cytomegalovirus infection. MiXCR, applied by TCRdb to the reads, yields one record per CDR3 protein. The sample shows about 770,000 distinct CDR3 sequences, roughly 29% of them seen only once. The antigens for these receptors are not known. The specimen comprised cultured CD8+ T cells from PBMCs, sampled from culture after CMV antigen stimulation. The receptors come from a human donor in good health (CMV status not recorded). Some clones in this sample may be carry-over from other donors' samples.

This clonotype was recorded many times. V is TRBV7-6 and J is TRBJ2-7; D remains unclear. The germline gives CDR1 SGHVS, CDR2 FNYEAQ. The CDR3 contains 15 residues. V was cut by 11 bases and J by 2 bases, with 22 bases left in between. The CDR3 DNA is TGTGCCGCACCTAAGAGCCCCCCAGGAACCTACGAGCAGTACTTC. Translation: CAAPKSPPGTYEQYF. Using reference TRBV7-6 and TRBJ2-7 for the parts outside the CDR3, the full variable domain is GAGVSQSPRYKVTKRGQDVALRCDPISGHVSLYWYRQALGQGPEFLTYFNYEAQQDKSGLPNDRFSAERPEGSISTLTIQRTEQRDSAMYRCAAPKSPPGTYEQYFGPGTRLTVT.

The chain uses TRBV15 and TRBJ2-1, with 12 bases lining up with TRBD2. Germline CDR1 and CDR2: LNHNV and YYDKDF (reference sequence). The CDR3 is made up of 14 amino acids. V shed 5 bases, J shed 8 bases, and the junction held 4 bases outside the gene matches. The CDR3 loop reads CATSPSGGADEQFF. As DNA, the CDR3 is TGTGCCACCAGCCCTAGCGGGGGGGCAGATGAGCAGTTCTTC. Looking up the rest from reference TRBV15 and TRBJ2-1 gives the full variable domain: DAMVIQNPRYQVTQFGKPVTLSCSQTLNHNVMYWYQQKSSQAPKLLFHYYDKDFNNEADTPDNFQSRRPNTSFCFLDIRSPGLGDTAMYLCATSPSGGADEQFFGPGTRLTVL.

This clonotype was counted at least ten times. The CDR3 sequence is CASSYPDPGETQYF. CDR3 DNA sequence: TGTGCCAGCAGTTATCCAGACCCCGGGGAGACCCAGTACTTC. This rearrangement joins TRBV6-1 to TRBJ2-5; unclear D gene. Germline V gene data show CDR1 as MNHNS and CDR2 as SASEGT. This CDR3 has 14 residues. Trimming removed 5 bases from V and 5 bases from J, with 15 bases in between.

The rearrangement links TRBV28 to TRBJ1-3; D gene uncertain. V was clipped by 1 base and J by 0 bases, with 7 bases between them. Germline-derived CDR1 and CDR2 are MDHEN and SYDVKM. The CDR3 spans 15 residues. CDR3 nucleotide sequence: TGTGCCAGCAGTTTATTACGGCTCTCTGGAAACACCATATATTTT. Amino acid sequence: CASSLLRLSGNTIYF.

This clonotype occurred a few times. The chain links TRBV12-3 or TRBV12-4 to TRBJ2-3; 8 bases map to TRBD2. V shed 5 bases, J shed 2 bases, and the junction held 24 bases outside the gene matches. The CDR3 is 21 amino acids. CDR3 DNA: TGTGCCAGCAGTCCGGACGGGGGCGGGGGGCACCTCCCCTTCTACACAGATACGCAGTATTTT. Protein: CASSPDGGGGHLPFYTDTQYF.

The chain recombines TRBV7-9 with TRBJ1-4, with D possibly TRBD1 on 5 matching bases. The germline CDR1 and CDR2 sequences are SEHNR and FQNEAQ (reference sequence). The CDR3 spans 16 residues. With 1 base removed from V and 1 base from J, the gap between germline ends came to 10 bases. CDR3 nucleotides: TGTGCCAGCAGCTTAGTATTCGGGGGAACTAATGAAAAACTGTTTTTT. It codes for CASSLVFGGTNEKLFF.

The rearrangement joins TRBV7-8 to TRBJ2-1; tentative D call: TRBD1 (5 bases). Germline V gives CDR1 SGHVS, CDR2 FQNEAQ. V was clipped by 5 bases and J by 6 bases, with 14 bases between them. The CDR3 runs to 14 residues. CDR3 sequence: CASSLRVGPNEQFF. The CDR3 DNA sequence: TGTGCCAGCAGCCTTAGGGTGGGGCCCAATGAGCAGTTCTTC.

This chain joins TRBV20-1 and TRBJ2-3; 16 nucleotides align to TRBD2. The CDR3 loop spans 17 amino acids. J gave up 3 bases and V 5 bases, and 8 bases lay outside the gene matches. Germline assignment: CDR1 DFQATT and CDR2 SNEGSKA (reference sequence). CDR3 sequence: CSARKGLAGGPTDTQYF. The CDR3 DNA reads TGCAGTGCTCGAAAGGGACTAGCGGGGGGGCCGACAGATACGCAGTATTTT.

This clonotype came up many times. CDR3 sequence reads: CASSLGGDPYNEQFF. CDR3 nucleotide sequence: TGTGCCAGCAGCTTAGGTGGGGACCCCTACAATGAGCAGTTCTTC. The gene calls are TRBV7-9 and TRBJ2-1; D is tentatively TRBD1 or TRBD2 (5 bases each). Germline lookup yields CDR1 SEHNR and CDR2 FQNEAQ (reference sequence). V was shortened by 1 base and J by 2 bases, with 9 bases between the two germline ends. This CDR3 comprises 15 residues.

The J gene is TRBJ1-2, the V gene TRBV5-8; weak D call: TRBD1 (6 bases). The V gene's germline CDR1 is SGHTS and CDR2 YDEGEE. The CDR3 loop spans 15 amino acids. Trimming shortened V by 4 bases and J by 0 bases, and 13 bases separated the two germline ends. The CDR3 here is CASSLGADSNYGYTF. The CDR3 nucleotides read TGTGCCAGCAGCCTGGGGGCAGATTCTAACTATGGCTACACCTTC.

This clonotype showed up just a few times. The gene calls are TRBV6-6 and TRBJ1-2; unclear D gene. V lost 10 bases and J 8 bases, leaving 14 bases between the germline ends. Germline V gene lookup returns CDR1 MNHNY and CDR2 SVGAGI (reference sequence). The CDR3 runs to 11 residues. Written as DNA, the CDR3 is TGTGCCACCCTGGAACCAGGCGGCTACACCTTC. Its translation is CATLEPGGYTF.

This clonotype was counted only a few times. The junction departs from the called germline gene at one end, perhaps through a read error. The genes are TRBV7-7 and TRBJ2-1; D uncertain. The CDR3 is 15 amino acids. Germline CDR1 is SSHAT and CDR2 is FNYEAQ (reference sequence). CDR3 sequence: CASSLEADAYNEQFF. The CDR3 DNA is TGTGCTAGCAGCTTAGAGGCAGACGCCTACAATGAGCAGTTCTTC.

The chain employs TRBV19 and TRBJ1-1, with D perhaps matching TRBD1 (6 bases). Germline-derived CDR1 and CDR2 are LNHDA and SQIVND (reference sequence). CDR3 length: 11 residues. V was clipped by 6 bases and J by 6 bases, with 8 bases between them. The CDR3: CASRTGPEAFF. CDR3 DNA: TGTGCCAGTAGGACAGGTCCTGAAGCTTTCTTT.

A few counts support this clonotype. The CDR3 coding sequence is TGTGCCAGCAGCCCCCCTCTTAGGGAGAACACCGGGGAGCTGTTTTTT. As protein: CASSPPLRENTGELFF. The chain uses TRBV7-6 and TRBJ2-2; D is ambiguous. The germline V and J ends were trimmed by 5 bases and 1 base, with 14 bases remaining between them. Germline CDR1 is SGHVS and CDR2 is FNYEAQ. The CDR3 loop spans 16 amino acids.

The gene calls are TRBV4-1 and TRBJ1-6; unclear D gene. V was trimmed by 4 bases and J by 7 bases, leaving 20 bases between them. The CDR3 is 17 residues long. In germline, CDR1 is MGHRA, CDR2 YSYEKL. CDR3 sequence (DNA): TGCGCCAGCAGCCCACCTCAGGAGGAAATACACAATTCACCCCTCCACTTT. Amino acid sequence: CASSPPQEEIHNSPLHF.

CDR3 DNA sequence: TGTGCCAGCTCAACCCGGGACGGATTCTCTGGGGCCAACGTCCTGACTTTC. Its translation: CASSTRDGFSGANVLTF. This chain uses TRBV18 with TRBJ2-6; tentatively, D is TRBD1 or TRBD2 (5 bases each). The length of the CDR3 is 17 residues. Trimming shortened V by 5 bases and J by 0 bases, and 14 bases separated the two germline ends. Germline loops: CDR1 KGHSH, CDR2 LQKENI.

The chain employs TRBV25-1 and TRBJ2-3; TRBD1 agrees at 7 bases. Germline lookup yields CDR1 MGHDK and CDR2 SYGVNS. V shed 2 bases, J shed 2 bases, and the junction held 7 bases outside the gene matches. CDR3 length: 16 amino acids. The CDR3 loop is CASSEPDRAVTDTQYF. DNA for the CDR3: TGTGCCAGCAGTGAACCCGACAGGGCTGTCACAGATACGCAGTATTTT. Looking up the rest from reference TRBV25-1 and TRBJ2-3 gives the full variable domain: EADIYQTPRYLVIGTGKKITLECSQTMGHDKMYWYQQDPGMELHLIHYSYGVNSTEKGDLSSESTVSRIRTEHFPLTLESARPSHTSQYLCASSEPDRAVTDTQYFGPGTRLTVL.

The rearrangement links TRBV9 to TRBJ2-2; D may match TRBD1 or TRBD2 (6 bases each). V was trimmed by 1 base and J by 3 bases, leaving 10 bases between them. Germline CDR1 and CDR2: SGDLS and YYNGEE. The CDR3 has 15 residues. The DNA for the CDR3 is TGTGCCAGCAGCGTACGGAGGGGGGACACCGGGGAGCTGTTTTTT. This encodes CASSVRRGDTGELFF.

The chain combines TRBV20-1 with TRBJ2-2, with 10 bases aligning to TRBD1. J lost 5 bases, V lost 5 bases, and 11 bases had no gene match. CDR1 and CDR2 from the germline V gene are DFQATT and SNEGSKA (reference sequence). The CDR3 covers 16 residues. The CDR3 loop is CSASPRDRGLTGELFF. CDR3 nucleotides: TGCAGTGCTTCCCCCCGGGACAGGGGCTTAACCGGGGAGCTGTTTTTT.

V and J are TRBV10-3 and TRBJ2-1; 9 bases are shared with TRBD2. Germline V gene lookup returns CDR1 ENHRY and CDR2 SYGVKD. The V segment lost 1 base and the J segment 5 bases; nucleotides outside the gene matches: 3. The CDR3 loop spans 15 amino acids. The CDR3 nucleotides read TGTGCCATCAGTGAGTTTGCGGGGGGGCACAATGAGCAGTTCTTC. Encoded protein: CAISEFAGGHNEQFF.

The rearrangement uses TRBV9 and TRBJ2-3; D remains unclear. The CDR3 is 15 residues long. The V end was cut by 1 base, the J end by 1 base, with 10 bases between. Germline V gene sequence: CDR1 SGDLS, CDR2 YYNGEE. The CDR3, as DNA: TGTGCCAGCAGCGTACAGGACGCCCGCACAGATACGCAGTATTTT. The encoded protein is CASSVQDARTDTQYF. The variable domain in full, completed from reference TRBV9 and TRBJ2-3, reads DSGVTQTPKHLITATGQRVTLRCSPRSGDLSVYWYQQSLDQGLQFLIQYYNGEERAKGNILERFSAQQFPDLHSELNLSSLELGDSALYFCASSVQDARTDTQYFGPGTRLTVL.

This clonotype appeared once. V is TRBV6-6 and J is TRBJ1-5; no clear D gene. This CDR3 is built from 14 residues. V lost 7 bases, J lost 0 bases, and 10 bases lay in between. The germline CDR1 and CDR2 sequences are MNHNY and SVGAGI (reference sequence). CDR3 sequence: CASTRRDSNQPQHF. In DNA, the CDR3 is TGTGCCAGCACCCGCCGGGATAGCAATCAGCCCCAGCATTTT.

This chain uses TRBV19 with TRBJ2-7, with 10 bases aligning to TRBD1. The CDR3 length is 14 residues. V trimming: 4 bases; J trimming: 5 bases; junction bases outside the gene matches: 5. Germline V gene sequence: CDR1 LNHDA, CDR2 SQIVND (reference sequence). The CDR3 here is CASSNWDRGHEQYF. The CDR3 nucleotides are TGTGCCAGTAGTAATTGGGACAGGGGCCACGAGCAGTACTTC.

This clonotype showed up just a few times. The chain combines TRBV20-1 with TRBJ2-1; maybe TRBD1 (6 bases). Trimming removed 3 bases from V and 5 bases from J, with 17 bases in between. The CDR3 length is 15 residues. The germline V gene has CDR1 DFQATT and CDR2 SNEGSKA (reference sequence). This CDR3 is CSASGPGTLDNEQFF. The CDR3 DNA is TGCAGTGCTAGTGGTCCCGGGACACTGGACAATGAGCAGTTCTTC.

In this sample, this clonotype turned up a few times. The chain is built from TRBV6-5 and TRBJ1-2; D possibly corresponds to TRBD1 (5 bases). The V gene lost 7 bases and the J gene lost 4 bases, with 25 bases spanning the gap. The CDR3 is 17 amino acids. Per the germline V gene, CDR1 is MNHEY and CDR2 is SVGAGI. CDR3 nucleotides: TGTGCCAGCACAAAAGAGTTAGGGGCCACGATACCCTATGGCTACACCTTC. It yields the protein CASTKELGATIPYGYTF.

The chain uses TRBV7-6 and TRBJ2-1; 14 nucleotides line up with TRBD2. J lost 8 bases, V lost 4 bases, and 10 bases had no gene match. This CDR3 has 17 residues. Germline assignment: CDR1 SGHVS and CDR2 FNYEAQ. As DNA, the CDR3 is TGTGCCAGCAGCTCTTTCATTGGACTAGCGGGGGGCCATGAGCAGTTCTTC. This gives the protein CASSSFIGLAGGHEQFF.

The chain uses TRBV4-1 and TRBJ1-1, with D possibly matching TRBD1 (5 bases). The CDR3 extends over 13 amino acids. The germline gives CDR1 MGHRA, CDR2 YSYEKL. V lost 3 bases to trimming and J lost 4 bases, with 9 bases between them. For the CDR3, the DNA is TGCGCCAGCAGCCACGCAGGGCCCACTGAAGCTTTCTTT. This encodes CASSHAGPTEAFF.

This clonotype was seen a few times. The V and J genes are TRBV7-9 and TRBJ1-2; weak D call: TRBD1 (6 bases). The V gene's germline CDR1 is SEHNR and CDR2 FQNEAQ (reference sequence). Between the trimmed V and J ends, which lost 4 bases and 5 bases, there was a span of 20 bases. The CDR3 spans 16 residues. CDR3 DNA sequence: TGTGCCAGCAGCTCGGCGGACAGACGATATCGGTATGGCTACACCTTC. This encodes CASSSADRRYRYGYTF. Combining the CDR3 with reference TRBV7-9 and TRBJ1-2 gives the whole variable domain DTGVSQNPRHKITKRGQNVTFRCDPISEHNRLYWYRQTLGQGPEFLTYFQNEAQLEKSRLLSDRFSAERPKGSFSTLEIQRTEQGDSAMYLCASSSADRRYRYGYTFGSGTRLTVV.